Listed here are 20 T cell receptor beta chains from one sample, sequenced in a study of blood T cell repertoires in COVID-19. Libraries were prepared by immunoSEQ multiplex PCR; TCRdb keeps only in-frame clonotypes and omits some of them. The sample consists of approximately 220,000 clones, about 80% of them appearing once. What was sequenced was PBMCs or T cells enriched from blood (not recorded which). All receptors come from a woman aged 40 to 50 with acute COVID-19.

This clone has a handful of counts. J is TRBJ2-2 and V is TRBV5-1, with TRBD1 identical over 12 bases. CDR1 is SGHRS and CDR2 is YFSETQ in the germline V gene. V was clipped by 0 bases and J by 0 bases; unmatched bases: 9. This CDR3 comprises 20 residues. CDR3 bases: TGCGCCAGCAGCTTGGAGGCCCTGGGACAGGGGGCATCGAACACCGGGGAGCTGTTTTTT. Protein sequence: CASSLEALGQGASNTGELFF.

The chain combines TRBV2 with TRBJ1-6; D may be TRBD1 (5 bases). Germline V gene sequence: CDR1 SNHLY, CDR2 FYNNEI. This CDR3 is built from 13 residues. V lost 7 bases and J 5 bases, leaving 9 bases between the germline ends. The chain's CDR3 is CASTGENNSPLHF. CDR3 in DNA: TGTGCCAGCACGGGGGAGAATAATTCACCCCTCCACTTT.

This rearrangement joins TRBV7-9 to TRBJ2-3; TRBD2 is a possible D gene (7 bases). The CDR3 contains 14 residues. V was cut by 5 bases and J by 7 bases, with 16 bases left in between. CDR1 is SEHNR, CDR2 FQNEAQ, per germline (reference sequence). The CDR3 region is CASSARGPSYTQYF. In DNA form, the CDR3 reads TGTGCCAGCAGCGCGCGGGGGCCCTCCTATACGCAGTATTTT.

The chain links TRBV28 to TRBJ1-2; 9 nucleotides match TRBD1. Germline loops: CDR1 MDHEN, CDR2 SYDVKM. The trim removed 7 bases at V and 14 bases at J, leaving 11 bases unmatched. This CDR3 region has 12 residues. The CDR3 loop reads CASNSVGQGRTF. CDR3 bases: TGTGCCAGCAATTCCGTGGGACAGGGAAGGACCTTC.

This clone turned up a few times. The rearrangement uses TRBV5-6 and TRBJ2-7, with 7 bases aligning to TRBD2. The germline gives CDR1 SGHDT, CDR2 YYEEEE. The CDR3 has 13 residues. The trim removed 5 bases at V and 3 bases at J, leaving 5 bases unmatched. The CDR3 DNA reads TGTGCCAGCAGGGGCGGGGGATACTACGAGCAGTACTTC. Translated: CASRGGGYYEQYF. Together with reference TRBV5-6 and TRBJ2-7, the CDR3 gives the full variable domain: DAGVTQSPTHLIKTRGQQVTLRCSPKSGHDTVSWYQQALGQGPQFIFQYYEEEERQRGNFPDRFSGHQFPNYSSELNVNALLLGDSALYLCASRGGGYYEQYFGPGTRLTVT.

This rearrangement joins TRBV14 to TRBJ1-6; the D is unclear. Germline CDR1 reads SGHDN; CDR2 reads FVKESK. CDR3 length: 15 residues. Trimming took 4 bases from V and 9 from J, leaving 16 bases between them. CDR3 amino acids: CASSPSPGWISPLHF. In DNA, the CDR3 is TGTGCCAGCAGCCCTTCCCCCGGGTGGATTTCACCCCTCCACTTT. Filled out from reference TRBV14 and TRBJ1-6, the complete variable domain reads EAGVTQFPSHSVIEKGQTVTLRCDPISGHDNLYWYRRVMGKEIKFLLHFVKESKQDESGMPNNRFLAERTGGTYSTLKVQPAELEDSGVYFCASSPSPGWISPLHFGNGTRLTVT.

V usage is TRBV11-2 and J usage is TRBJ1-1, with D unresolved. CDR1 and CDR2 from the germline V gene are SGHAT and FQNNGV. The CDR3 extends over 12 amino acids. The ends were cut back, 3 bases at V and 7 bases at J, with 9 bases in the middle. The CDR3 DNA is TGTGCCAGCAGCTTCGAGGGATTTGAAGCTTTCTTT. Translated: CASSFEGFEAFF. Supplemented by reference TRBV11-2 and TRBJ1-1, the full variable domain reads EAGVAQSPRYKIIEKRQSVAFWCNPISGHATLYWYQQILGQGPKLLIQFQNNGVVDDSQLPKDRFSAERLKGVDSTLKIQPAKLEDSAVYLCASSFEGFEAFFGQGTRLTVV.

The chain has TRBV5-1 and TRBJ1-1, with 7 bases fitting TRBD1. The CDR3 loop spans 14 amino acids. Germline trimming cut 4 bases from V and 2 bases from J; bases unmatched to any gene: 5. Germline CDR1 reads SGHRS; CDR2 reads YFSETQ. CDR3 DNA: TGCGCCAGCAGCCCACAGGGGAGAAACACTGAAGCTTTCTTT. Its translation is CASSPQGRNTEAFF.

The CDR3, as DNA: TGCGCCAGCACCCCGAGCGGGGGCCGCAATCAGCCCCAGCATTTT. Protein sequence: CASTPSGGRNQPQHF. This chain connects TRBV5-1 to TRBJ1-5; tentative D call: TRBD1 (6 bases). The CDR3 runs to 15 residues. Germline-derived CDR1 and CDR2 are SGHRS and YFSETQ. Between the trimmed V and J ends, which lost 6 bases and 2 bases, there was a span of 15 bases.

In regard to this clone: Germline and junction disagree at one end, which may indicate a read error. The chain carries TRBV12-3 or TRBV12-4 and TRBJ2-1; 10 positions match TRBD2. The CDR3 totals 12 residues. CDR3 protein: CASSLPTSGVVF. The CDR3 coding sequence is TGTGCCAGCAGTTTACCAACTAGCGGGGTGGTCTTC.

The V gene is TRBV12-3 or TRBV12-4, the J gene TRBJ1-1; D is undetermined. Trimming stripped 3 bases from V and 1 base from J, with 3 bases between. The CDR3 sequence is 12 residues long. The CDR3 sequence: CASSFKNTEAFF. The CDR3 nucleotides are TGTGCCAGCAGTTTCAAGAACACTGAAGCTTTCTTT.

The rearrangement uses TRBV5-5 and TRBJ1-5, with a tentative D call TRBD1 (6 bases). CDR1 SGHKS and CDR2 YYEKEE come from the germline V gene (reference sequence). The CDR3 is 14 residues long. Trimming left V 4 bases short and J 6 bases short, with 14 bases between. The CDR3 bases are TGTGCCAGCAGCCTAACAGGGACAACTCAGCCCCAGCATTTT. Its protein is CASSLTGTTQPQHF.

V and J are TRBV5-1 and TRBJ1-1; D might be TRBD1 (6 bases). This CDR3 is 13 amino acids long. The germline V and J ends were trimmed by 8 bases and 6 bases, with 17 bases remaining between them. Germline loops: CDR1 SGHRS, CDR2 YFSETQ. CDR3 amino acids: CASRTARESEAFF. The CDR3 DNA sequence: TGCGCCAGTCGGACAGCGAGGGAATCTGAAGCTTTCTTT.

The DNA of the CDR3 is TGTGCCAGCAGTTTATTGGGGCTAGCGGAAATAGAGACCCAGTACTTC. It codes for CASSLLGLAEIETQYF. J is TRBJ2-5 and V is TRBV27; 7 nucleotides agree with TRBD2. The V and J ends lost 1 base and 4 bases, in that order; junction bases with no gene match: 9. Germline CDR1 MNHEY, CDR2 SMNVEV (reference sequence). This CDR3 has 16 amino acids.

CDR3 in DNA: TGTGCCAGCAGCTTAGATAGAATAGCGGGAGGGGTAGGAGAGCAGTTCTTC. Its protein product is CASSLDRIAGGVGEQFF. The genes are TRBV11-2 and TRBJ2-1; 11 positions agree with TRBD2. After removal of 0 bases from V and 10 bases from J, the junction contained 11 bases not matched to a gene. Germline V lookup: CDR1 SGHAT, CDR2 FQNNGV. The length of the CDR3 is 17 residues.

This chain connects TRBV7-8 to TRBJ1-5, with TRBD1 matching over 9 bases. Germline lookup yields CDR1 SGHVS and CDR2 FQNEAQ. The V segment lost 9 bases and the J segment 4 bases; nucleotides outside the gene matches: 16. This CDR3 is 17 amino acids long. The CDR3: CASRSTGGGFGNQPQHF. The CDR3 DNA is TGTGCCAGTAGGTCAACAGGGGGCGGATTTGGTAATCAGCCCCAGCATTTT.

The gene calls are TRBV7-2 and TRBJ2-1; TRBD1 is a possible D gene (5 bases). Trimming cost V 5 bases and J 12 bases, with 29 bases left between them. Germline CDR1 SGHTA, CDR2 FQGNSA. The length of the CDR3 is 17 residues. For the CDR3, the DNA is TGTGCCAGCAGCCCCCGTGCCCAGGGTGCAATGAGAGCCTCGCAGTTCTTC. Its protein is CASSPRAQGAMRASQFF.

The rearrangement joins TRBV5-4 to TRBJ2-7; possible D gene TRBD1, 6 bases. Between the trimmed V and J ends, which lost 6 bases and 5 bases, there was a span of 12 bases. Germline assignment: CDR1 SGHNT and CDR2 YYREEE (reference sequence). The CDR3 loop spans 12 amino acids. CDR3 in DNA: TGTGCCAGCAACAGGGAAAAAGACGAGCAGTACTTC. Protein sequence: CASNREKDEQYF.

DNA of the CDR3: TGTGCCTGGAGTACTTTGGACAGCTCTGGAAACACCATATATTTT. Its protein product is CAWSTLDSSGNTIYF. The chain carries TRBV30 and TRBJ1-3; weak D call: TRBD1 (6 bases). This CDR3 region has 15 residues. Germline V gene sequence: CDR1 GTSNPN, CDR2 SVGIG (reference sequence). Deletions cut 2 bases from V and 0 bases from J, with 11 bases between.

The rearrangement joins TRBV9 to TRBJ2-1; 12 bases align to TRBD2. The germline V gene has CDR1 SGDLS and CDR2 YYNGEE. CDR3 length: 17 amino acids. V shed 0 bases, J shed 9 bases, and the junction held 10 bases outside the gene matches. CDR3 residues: CASSVDFRTSGMAEQFF. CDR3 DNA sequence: TGTGCCAGCAGCGTAGATTTCCGGACTAGCGGGATGGCTGAGCAGTTCTTC.